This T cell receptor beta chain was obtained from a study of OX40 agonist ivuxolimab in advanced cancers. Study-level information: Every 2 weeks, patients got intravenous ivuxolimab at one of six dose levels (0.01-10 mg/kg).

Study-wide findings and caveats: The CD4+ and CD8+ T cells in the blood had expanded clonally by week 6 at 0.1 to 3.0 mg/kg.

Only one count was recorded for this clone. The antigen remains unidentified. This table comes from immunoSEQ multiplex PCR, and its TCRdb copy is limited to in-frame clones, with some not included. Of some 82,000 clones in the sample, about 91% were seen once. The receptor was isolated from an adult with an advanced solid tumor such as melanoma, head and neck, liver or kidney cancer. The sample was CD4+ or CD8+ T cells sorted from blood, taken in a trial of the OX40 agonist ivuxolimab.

CDR3 coding DNA: TGCAGCGTTGGGGACAGGGGGCCCCTTAGGGCTTTCTTT. It encodes CSVGDRGPLRAFF. The genes are TRBV29-1 and TRBJ1-1, with TRBD1 matching over 12 bases. The CDR3 consists of 13 residues. The germline V gene has CDR1 SQVTM and CDR2 ANQGSEA. After removal of 4 bases from V and 11 bases from J, the junction contained 8 bases not matched to a gene.